The rows below give T cell receptor beta chains drawn from one sample of a study of CD8+ T cells in alopecia areata. Clones were sequenced by immunoSEQ multiplex PCR, and TCRdb holds only the in-frame ones, with some missing. There are about 210,000 clones in the sample; about three fifths occur only once, and roughly 4.2% lies in the top ten. Sequenced here: CD4+ T cells sorted from blood, sampled at week 4, from a patient treated with tofacitinib. Receptor source: a human donor with alopecia areata. The CDR3 runs from the conserved cysteine through the conserved F or W. A D gene is named only where the DNA matches it firmly. A clone size is listed for some rows: how often the clone was seen (once, few, many), or a class if it is expanded.

d_call j_call clone_size v_call cdr3_nt cdr3_aa
. TRBJ1-2 . TRBV30 TGTGCCTGGAGTTGGGGCCATGGCTCCGCCTTAGTAAGCTACACCTTC CAWSWGHGSALVSYTF
. TRBJ2-5 . TRBV29-1 TGCAGCTCCCAGGATGGGGCAGTTTATGGGACCCAGTACTTC CSSQDGAVYGTQYF
TRBD2 TRBJ2-3 few TRBV11-2 TGTGCCAGCAGCCTCTGGCGGGGGGGCCCAGATACGCAGTATTTT CASSLWRGGPDTQYF
TRBD1 TRBJ1-2 few TRBV6-6 TGTGCCAGCAAAAAACAGGGGGATGGCTACACCTTC CASKKQGDGYTF
. TRBJ2-2 once TRBV9 TGTGCCAGCAGCGTAGAGGGGAACACCGGGGAGCTGTTTTTT CASSVEGNTGELFF
. TRBJ1-5 few TRBV30 TGTGCCTGGAGTCCCACGGCGGACCAGCCCCAGCATTTT CAWSPTADQPQHF
. TRBJ2-1 . TRBV5-1 TGCGCCAGCAGCCCGGGGACGGGCGGTGGTGAGCAGTTCTTC CASSPGTGGGEQFF
TRBD1 TRBJ2-5 . TRBV5-1 TGCGCCAGCAGCGACGACAGGGCCGGTGGAGAGACCCAGTACTTC CASSDDRAGGETQYF
TRBD1 TRBJ2-7 . TRBV5-6 TGTGCCAGCACCTTGCAGGGGGACACCTCCTACGAGCAGTACTTC CASTLQGDTSYEQYF
. TRBJ1-1 . TRBV2 TGTGCCAGCAGGGGGTACAGGAACACTGAAGCTTTCTTT CASRGYRNTEAFF
. TRBJ2-7 few TRBV5-1 TGCGCCAGCAGCTTGGCACAGAACTACGAGCAGTACTTC CASSLAQNYEQYF
. TRBJ1-2 . TRBV6-5 TGTGCCGCCGCACAGAACTATGGCTACACCTTC CAAAQNYGYTF
. TRBJ1-2 . TRBV29-1 TGCAGCGTTGAAGGTATTGGCAGCTCCTATGGCTACACCTTC CSVEGIGSSYGYTF
TRBD2 TRBJ2-7 . TRBV7-2 TGTGCCAGCAGAGGGCGCAACCTAGCGGGGGTAGGAGAGCAGTACTTC CASRGRNLAGVGEQYF
TRBD1 TRBJ2-7 . TRBV10-3 TGTGCCATCAGATCGACAGGGCAAAGGGACTACGAGCAGTACTTC CAIRSTGQRDYEQYF
. TRBJ2-6 . TRBV7-7 TGTGCTAGCACCCCCGGTGGGGCCAACGTCCTGACTTTC CASTPGGANVLTF
TRBD1 TRBJ1-5 . TRBV29-1 TGCAGCGGGAGCAGGGGGCGCAATCAGCCCCAGCATTTT CSGSRGRNQPQHF